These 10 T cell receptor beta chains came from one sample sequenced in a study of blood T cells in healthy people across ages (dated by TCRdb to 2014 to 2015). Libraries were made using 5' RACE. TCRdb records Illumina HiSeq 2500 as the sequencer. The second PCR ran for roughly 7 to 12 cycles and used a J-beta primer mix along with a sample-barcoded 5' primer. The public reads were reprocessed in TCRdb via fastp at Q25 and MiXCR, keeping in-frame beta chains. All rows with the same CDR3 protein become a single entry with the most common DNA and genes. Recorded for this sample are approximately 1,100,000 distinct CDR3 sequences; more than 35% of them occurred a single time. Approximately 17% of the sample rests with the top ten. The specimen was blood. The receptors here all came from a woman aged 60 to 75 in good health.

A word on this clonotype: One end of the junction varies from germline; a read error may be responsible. The CDR3 loop reads CAGSRTGSYEQYF. The CDR3 DNA follows: TGTGCCGGCAGCCGAACAGGGTCCTACGAGCAGTACTTC. The chain has TRBV7-2 and TRBJ2-7; maybe TRBD1 (6 bases). CDR1 and CDR2 (germline): SGHTA, FQGNSA. The CDR3 has 13 amino acids.

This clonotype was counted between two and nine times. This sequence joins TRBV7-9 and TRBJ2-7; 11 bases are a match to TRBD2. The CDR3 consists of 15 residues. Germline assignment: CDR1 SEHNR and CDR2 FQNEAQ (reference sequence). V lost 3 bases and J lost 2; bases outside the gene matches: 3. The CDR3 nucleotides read TGTGCCAGCAGCTTTCGACTAGCGGGACCCTACGAGCAGTACTTC. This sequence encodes CASSFRLAGPYEQYF.

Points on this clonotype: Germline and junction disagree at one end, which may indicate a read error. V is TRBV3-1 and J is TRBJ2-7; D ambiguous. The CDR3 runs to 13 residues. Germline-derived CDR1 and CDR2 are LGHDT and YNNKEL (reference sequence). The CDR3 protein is CASSQLEEREQYF. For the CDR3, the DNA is TGTGCCAGTAGCCAACTCGAGGAGCGTGAGCAGTACTTC.

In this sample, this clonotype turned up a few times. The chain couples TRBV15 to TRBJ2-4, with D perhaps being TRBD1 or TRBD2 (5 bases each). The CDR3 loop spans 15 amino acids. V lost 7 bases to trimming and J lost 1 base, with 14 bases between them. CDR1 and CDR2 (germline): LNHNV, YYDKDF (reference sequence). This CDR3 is CATTVGERAKNIQYF. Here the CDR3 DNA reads TGTGCCACCACTGTGGGGGAAAGGGCCAAAAACATTCAGTACTTC.

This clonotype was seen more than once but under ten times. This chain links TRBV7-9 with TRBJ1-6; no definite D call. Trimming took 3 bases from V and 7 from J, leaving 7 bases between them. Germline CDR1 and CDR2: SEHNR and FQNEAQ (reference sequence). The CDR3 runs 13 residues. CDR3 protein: CASSLRANSPLHF. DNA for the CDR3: TGTGCCAGCAGCTTGCGGGCCAATTCACCCCTCCACTTT.

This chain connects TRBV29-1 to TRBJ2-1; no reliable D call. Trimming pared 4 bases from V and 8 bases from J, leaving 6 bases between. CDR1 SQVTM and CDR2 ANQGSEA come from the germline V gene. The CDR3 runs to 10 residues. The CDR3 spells CSVGADEQFF. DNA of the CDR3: TGCAGCGTTGGCGCAGATGAGCAGTTCTTC.

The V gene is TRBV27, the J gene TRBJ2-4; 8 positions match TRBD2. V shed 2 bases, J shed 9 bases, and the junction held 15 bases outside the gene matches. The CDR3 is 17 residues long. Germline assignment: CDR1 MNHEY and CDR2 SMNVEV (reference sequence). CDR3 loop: CASSLLGSGAQGVIQYF. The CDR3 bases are TGTGCCAGCAGTTTACTCGGTAGCGGGGCCCAAGGCGTCATTCAGTACTTC.

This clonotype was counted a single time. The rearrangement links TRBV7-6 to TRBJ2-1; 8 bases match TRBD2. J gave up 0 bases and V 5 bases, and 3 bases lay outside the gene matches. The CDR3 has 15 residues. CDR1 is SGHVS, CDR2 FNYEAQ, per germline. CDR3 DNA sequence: TGTGCCAGCAGCATGAGCGGGAGCTCCTACAATGAGCAGTTCTTC. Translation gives CASSMSGSSYNEQFF. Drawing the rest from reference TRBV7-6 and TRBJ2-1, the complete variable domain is GAGVSQSPRYKVTKRGQDVALRCDPISGHVSLYWYRQALGQGPEFLTYFNYEAQQDKSGLPNDRFSAERPEGSISTLTIQRTEQRDSAMYRCASSMSGSSYNEQFFGPGTRLTVL.

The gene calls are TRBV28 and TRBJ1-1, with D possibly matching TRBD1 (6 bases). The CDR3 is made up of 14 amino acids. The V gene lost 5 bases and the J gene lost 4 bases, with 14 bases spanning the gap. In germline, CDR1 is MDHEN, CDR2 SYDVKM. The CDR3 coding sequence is TGTGCCAGCAGTATCCAACTCAGGGGCACTGAAGCTTTCTTT. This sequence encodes CASSIQLRGTEAFF.

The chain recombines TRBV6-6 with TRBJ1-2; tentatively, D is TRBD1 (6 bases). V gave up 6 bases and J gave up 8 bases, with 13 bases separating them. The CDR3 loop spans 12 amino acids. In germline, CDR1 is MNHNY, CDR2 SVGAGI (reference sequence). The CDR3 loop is CASSNRVSGYTF. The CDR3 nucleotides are TGTGCCAGCAGCAACAGGGTATCGGGCTACACCTTC.